Listed below are T cell receptor beta chains from one sample, sequenced in a study of OX40 agonist ivuxolimab in advanced cancers. The table came from immunoSEQ multiplex PCR; TCRdb's copy has only in-frame clones and leaves some out. Among some 58,000 clones listed, 65% to 85% were seen once. Material: CD4+ or CD8+ T cells sorted from blood, obtained in a trial of the OX40 agonist ivuxolimab. The receptors were gathered from an adult with an advanced solid tumor such as melanoma, head and neck, liver or kidney cancer. Both conserved end residues are part of each CDR3. D genes are given only for firm matches. The size entry is marked missing in some rows and otherwise reads once, few, many or a size class.

j_call v_call clone_size d_call cdr3_length cdr3_nt cdr3_aa
TRBJ1-2 TRBV20-1 . . 9 TGCAGTGCGGGGTATGGCTACACCTTC CSAGYGYTF
TRBJ1-3 TRBV5-1 . . 14 TGCGCCAGCAAGGCAGGGAACTCTGGAAACACCATATATTTT CASKAGNSGNTIYF
TRBJ1-1 TRBV18 . . 13 TGTGCCAGCTCACCGTCGCAGATCACTGAAGCTTTCTTT CASSPSQITEAFF
TRBJ2-3 TRBV11-2 medium-sized TRBD1 15 TGTGCCAGCAGCGCCTGGACAGGCTCCTCAGATACGCAGTATTTT CASSAWTGSSDTQYF
TRBJ1-4 TRBV2 . . 13 TGTGCCAGCAGTGGAGCAACTAATGAAAAACTGTTTTTT CASSGATNEKLFF
TRBJ1-1 TRBV6-5 . . 11 TGTGCCAGCAGTTACTCCCGTGAAGCTTTCTTT CASSYSREAFF
TRBJ1-4 TRBV6-5 . . 13 TGTGCCAGCAGTTTAAGGGGGTATGAAAAACTGTTTTTT CASSLRGYEKLFF
TRBJ2-7 TRBV5-1 few . 14 TGCGCCAGTACGCTCAGCTTGGTCGGTGGCGAGCAGTACTTC CASTLSLVGGEQYF
TRBJ1-1 TRBV15 . . 13 TGTGCCACCAGCCCCCAGCCGAACACTGAAGCTTTCTTT CATSPQPNTEAFF
TRBJ2-4 TRBV5-1 . . 15 TGCGCCAGCAGCTTGGGTTGGGTAGCCAAAAACATTCAGTACTTC CASSLGWVAKNIQYF
TRBJ2-7 TRBV19 . TRBD1 14 TGTGCCACTACCCGGACAGGGAAGGACTACGAGCAGTACTTC CATTRTGKDYEQYF
TRBJ2-1 TRBV11-2 . . 15 TGTGCCAGCAGCTTACAACCGGGACTCTACAATGAGCAGTTCTTC CASSLQPGLYNEQFF
TRBJ2-1 TRBV5-1 . . 13 TGCGCCAGCAGCTCGTCCCGGGCAGGGGAGCAGTTCTTC CASSSSRAGEQFF
TRBJ2-1 TRBV5-8 . TRBD2 20 TGTGCCAGCAGCTTTGGGGCGCTCTGGGCTAGCGGGAGGGCCTACAATGAGCAGTTCTTC CASSFGALWASGRAYNEQFF
TRBJ2-1 TRBV30 . TRBD2 14 TGTGCCGCCTCAAGCGGGACTACCTACAATGAGCAGTTCTTC CAASSGTTYNEQFF
TRBJ2-2 TRBV7-9 . TRBD1 14 TGTGCCAGCCTAATAGGGGGCGTCGCCGGGGAGCTGTTTTTT CASLIGGVAGELFF
TRBJ1-4 TRBV19 . . 13 TGTGCCAGTAGTACCGCGACTAATGAAAAACTGTTTTTT CASSTATNEKLFF
TRBJ2-1 TRBV11-3 few . 16 TGTGCCAGCAGCAAGAGGGGGATCGGGTTGTACAATGAGCAGTTCTTC CASSKRGIGLYNEQFF
TRBJ2-5 TRBV5-1 few . 14 TGCGCCAGCAGCTTCGGGGAGTATCAAGAGACCCAGTACTTC CASSFGEYQETQYF
TRBJ2-1 TRBV10-3 . . 12 TGTGCCATCATGGGGACCTACAATGAGCAGTTCTTC CAIMGTYNEQFF
TRBJ2-5 TRBV14 . . 16 TGTGCCAGCAGCTCCAACACCGGGACCGCTGTAGAGACCCAGTACTTC CASSSNTGTAVETQYF
TRBJ2-1 TRBV18 . TRBD2 17 TGTGCCAGCTCACGAAATCGGGGAGGGCGATCTTACAATGAGCAGTTCTTC CASSRNRGGRSYNEQFF
TRBJ2-5 TRBV15 . . 13 TGTGCCACCAGCAGAGCAATCCAAGAGACCCAGTACTTC CATSRAIQETQYF
TRBJ1-3 TRBV19 . . 12 TGTGCCAGTAGTACTTACCAAAACACCATATATTTT CASSTYQNTIYF
TRBJ2-3 TRBV20-1 once . 11 TGCAGTGAGGCCAGCACAGATACGCAGTATTTT CSEASTDTQYF
TRBJ2-1 TRBV5-4 . . 15 TGTGCCAGCAGCTTCAGGATTGACCAGGCGGGAGAGCAGTTCTTC CASSFRIDQAGEQFF
TRBJ1-5 TRBV2 . . 15 TGTGCCAGCAGTGTAGGGCCTTTTACTGATCAGCCCCAGCATTTT CASSVGPFTDQPQHF
TRBJ2-5 TRBV7-9 once . 17 TGTGCCAGCAGCCAAAGGCGGGACGCAAGTAACCAAGAGACCCAGTACTTC CASSQRRDASNQETQYF
TRBJ2-7 TRBV7-6 . TRBD2 16 TGTGCCAGCAGCTTAGCGGTAGCGGGAGTATCCTACGAGCAGTACTTC CASSLAVAGVSYEQYF
TRBJ1-2 TRBV29-1 medium-sized . 11 TGCAGCGGGGAGGGAGGGTATGGCTACACCTTC CSGEGGYGYTF
TRBJ1-3 TRBV5-1 many . 15 TGCGCCAGCAGCCCGGGTGGAGTCCATGGAAACACCATATATTTT CASSPGGVHGNTIYF
TRBJ2-7 TRBV6-6 . TRBD2 14 TGTGCCAGCAAGTTGCTAGCGGGAGCCTACGAGCAGTACTTC CASKLLAGAYEQYF
TRBJ2-2 TRBV7-3 few . 13 TGTGCCAGCAGCTTGGGGGTAGCTCAGGAGCTGTTTTTT CASSLGVAQELFF
TRBJ1-2 TRBV27 . . 18 TGTGCCAGCAGTTTAATGCAGGAAGGGGCAAAGGGTAACTATGGCTACACCTTC CASSLMQEGAKGNYGYTF
TRBJ2-3 TRBV30 . . 15 TGTGCCTGGAGGCAGGGAAGGAGTCCCACAGATACGCAGTATTTT CAWRQGRSPTDTQYF
TRBJ2-5 TRBV2 . . 12 TGTGCCAGCAGTCGCCAGGTACAGACCCAGTACTTC CASSRQVQTQYF
TRBJ1-1 TRBV7-3 . TRBD1 14 TGTGCCAGCAGCTTAAATCAGGGACAGGGGGAAGCTTTCTTT CASSLNQGQGEAFF
TRBJ2-7 TRBV5-1 once . 15 TGCGCCAGCAGCTTTGGGGCAGGTCGGTCCTACGAGCAGTACTTC CASSFGAGRSYEQYF
TRBJ2-1 TRBV14 . . 16 TGTGCCAGCAGCTCCTCCCAGATGGTACCTAACAATGAGCAGTTCTTC CASSSSQMVPNNEQFF
TRBJ1-1 TRBV2 . . 13 TGTGCCAGCACGGCGGAAAGGAACACTGAAGCTTTCTTT CASTAERNTEAFF
TRBJ1-6 TRBV18 . . 14 TGTGCCAGCTCACCCGAGGGGCAGGGTTCACCCCTCCACTTT CASSPEGQGSPLHF